A single sample is the source of the 14 T cell receptor beta chains below, sequenced in a study of beta chain features in type 1 diabetes. The entirety of the isolated RNA underwent reverse transcription, so expressed TCRB transcripts were sequenced. Some clones are missing from TCRdb's copy, which holds only in-frame ones; the method was immunoSEQ multiplex PCR. The repertoire consists of 65,000 to 100,000 clones, with roughly a third occurring once and the leading ten covering roughly 0.45%. Sequences were obtained from stem cell memory CD4+ T cells from blood. Receptor source: a woman aged 18 to 35 in good health.

The V and J genes are TRBV11-2 and TRBJ2-5; 7 positions agree with TRBD1. The CDR3 has 15 amino acids. The ends lost 3 bases at V and 1 base at J; junction bases unmatched: 5. Germline assignment: CDR1 SGHAT and CDR2 FQNNGV. The CDR3: CASSLRRQGQETQYF. CDR3 DNA: TGTGCCAGCAGCTTGCGCCGACAGGGCCAAGAGACCCAGTACTTC. The entire variable domain, with the rest obtained from reference TRBV11-2 and TRBJ2-5, is as follows: EAGVAQSPRYKIIEKRQSVAFWCNPISGHATLYWYQQILGQGPKLLIQFQNNGVVDDSQLPKDRFSAERLKGVDSTLKIQPAKLEDSAVYLCASSLRRQGQETQYFGPGTRLLVL.

The sample holds a few counts of this clone. The chain is built from TRBV30 and TRBJ2-1, with TRBD1 as a possible D gene (6 bases). The ends were cut back, 2 bases at V and 5 bases at J, with 16 bases in the middle. This CDR3 is built from 15 residues. The V gene's germline CDR1 is GTSNPN and CDR2 SVGIG (reference sequence). The CDR3 protein is CAWSSGAGMDNEQFF. The CDR3 coding sequence is TGTGCCTGGAGTTCAGGGGCAGGGATGGACAATGAGCAGTTCTTC.

The chain employs TRBV7-9 and TRBJ1-6, with D possibly being TRBD1 (5 bases). The CDR3 is 15 residues long. Germline lookup yields CDR1 SEHNR and CDR2 FQNEAQ (reference sequence). V shed 5 bases and J shed 8 bases, with 16 bases lying between them. The CDR3 bases are TGTGCCAGCAGCCAAAACCCGGGGGGGGATTCACCCCTCCACTTT. Its translation is CASSQNPGGDSPLHF.

The count of this clone is one. This chain joins TRBV7-9 and TRBJ1-2, with D perhaps TRBD1 (6 bases). Germline CDR1 is SEHNR and CDR2 is FQNEAQ (reference sequence). V lost 4 bases to trimming and J lost 7 bases, with 13 bases between them. This CDR3 has 13 amino acids. The DNA of the CDR3 is TGTGCCAGCAGCTCCGGGGGGGCGCGTGGCTACACCTTC. Translation: CASSSGGARGYTF.

The J gene is TRBJ2-3, the V gene TRBV5-6; TRBD2 matches 7 bases. Germline CDR1 SGHDT, CDR2 YYEEEE. The CDR3 runs 14 residues. V gave up 5 bases and J gave up 0 bases; unmatched junction bases: 3. The CDR3 DNA follows: TGTGCCAGCAGTCCGGGGGGAAGCACAGATACGCAGTATTTT. Its translation is CASSPGGSTDTQYF.

This rearrangement joins TRBV30 to TRBJ2-2, with TRBD2 matching 9 bases. J gave up 0 bases and V 1 base, and 3 bases lay outside the gene matches. Germline CDR1 is GTSNPN and CDR2 is SVGIG (reference sequence). CDR3 length: 16 amino acids. The CDR3 is CAWSGPSGANTGELFF. The CDR3 coding sequence is TGTGCCTGGAGTGGCCCTAGCGGGGCGAACACCGGGGAGCTGTTTTTT. The entire variable domain, with the rest obtained from reference TRBV30 and TRBJ2-2, is as follows: SQTIHQWPATLVQPVGSPLSLECTVEGTSNPNLYWYRQAAGRGLQLLFYSVGIGQISSEVPQNLSASRPQDRQFILSSKKLLLSDSGFYLCAWSGPSGANTGELFFGEGSRLTVL.

The V gene is TRBV2, the J gene TRBJ1-1; 7 nucleotides line up with TRBD1. Trimming at V came to 5 bases and at J to 1 base, leaving 4 bases not matched to a gene. CDR1 is SNHLY and CDR2 is FYNNEI in the germline V gene. The CDR3 has 14 residues. The CDR3 DNA sequence: TGTGCCAGCAGTTCACAGGGGAGGAACACTGAAGCTTTCTTT. As protein: CASSSQGRNTEAFF. The full variable domain, rest sourced from reference TRBV2 and TRBJ1-1, is EPEVTQTPSHQVTQMGQEVILRCVPISNHLYFYWYRQILGQKVEFLVSFYNNEISEKSEIFDDQFSVERPDGSNFTLKIRSTKLEDSAMYFCASSSQGRNTEAFFGQGTRLTVV.

J is TRBJ2-7 and V is TRBV4-3, with 14 positions matching TRBD2. V lost 0 bases to trimming and J lost 4 bases; unmatched junction nucleotides: 2. This CDR3 spans 16 amino acids. Germline V CDR1 and CDR2: LGHNA, YSLEER. CDR3: CASSQDRTSGGYEQYF. The CDR3 DNA reads TGCGCCAGCAGCCAAGATAGGACTAGCGGGGGGTACGAGCAGTACTTC.

The genes are TRBV9 and TRBJ2-7, with TRBD2 as a possible D gene (6 bases). Per germline, CDR1 SGDLS and CDR2 YYNGEE. The CDR3 loop spans 16 amino acids. The germline V and J ends were trimmed by 2 bases and 0 bases, with 15 bases remaining between them. The CDR3 DNA is TGTGCCAGCAGCGTCGGCCCGGGGGAGAGCTCCTACGAGCAGTACTTC. This encodes CASSVGPGESSYEQYF. Together with reference TRBV9 and TRBJ2-7, the CDR3 gives the full variable domain: DSGVTQTPKHLITATGQRVTLRCSPRSGDLSVYWYQQSLDQGLQFLIQYYNGEERAKGNILERFSAQQFPDLHSELNLSSLELGDSALYFCASSVGPGESSYEQYFGPGTRLTVT.

This clone was found a few times. V gene TRBV2 combines with J gene TRBJ2-2; D gene uncertain. Between the trimmed V and J ends, which lost 4 bases and 5 bases, there was a span of 11 bases. This CDR3 comprises 14 residues. Germline CDR1 reads SNHLY; CDR2 reads FYNNEI. The chain's CDR3 is CASSGQVLTGELFF. CDR3 DNA: TGTGCCAGCAGTGGCCAGGTTCTTACCGGGGAGCTGTTTTTT.

This clone has more than one count but fewer than ten. This rearrangement joins TRBV21-1 to TRBJ1-5; TRBD1 reflects the table's D call only, with no check against the DNA. TRBV21-1 is labeled a pseudogene. CDR3 length: 13 amino acids. CDR3 sequence reads: CASSDRGNQPQHF. CDR3 DNA sequence: TGTGCCAGCAGTGACAGGGGGAATCAGCCCCAGCATTTT.

V is TRBV19 and J is TRBJ2-5; perhaps TRBD2 as D (6 bases). Germline V gene data show CDR1 as LNHDA and CDR2 as SQIVND (reference sequence). Trimming took 7 bases from V and 5 from J, leaving 17 bases between them. CDR3 length: 14 residues. This CDR3 reads CASTGSGGTETQYF. As DNA, the CDR3 is TGTGCCAGTACCGGCTCCGGCGGGACGGAGACCCAGTACTTC.

This clone was found a few times. The chain uses TRBV6-5 and TRBJ1-2; D call uncertain. Germline V CDR1 and CDR2: MNHEY, SVGAGI. Trimming stripped 6 bases from V and 6 bases from J, with 14 bases between. This CDR3 is built from 13 residues. The CDR3: CASRASNHHGYTF. The CDR3, as DNA: TGTGCCAGCAGGGCCAGTAATCATCATGGCTACACCTTC.

This clone occurred a few times. The chain joins TRBV7-8 to TRBJ1-5; D is possibly TRBD1 (6 bases). The germline CDR1 and CDR2 sequences are SGHVS and FQNEAQ. CDR3 length: 14 amino acids. Trimming took off 5 bases at V and 5 bases at J, with 13 bases between the two ends. The CDR3 loop is CASSMTGPYQPQHF. The CDR3 nucleotides read TGTGCCAGCAGCATGACAGGACCTTATCAGCCCCAGCATTTT.